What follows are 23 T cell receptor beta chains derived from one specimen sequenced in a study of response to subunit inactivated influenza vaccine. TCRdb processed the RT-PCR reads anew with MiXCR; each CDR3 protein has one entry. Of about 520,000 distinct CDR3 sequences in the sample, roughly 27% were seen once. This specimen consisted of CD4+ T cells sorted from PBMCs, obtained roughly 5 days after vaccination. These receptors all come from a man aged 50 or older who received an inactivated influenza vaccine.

CDR3 sequence reads: CSASGPGTTNEKLFF. The CDR3 DNA reads as TGCAGTGCTAGTGGTCCAGGCACAACTAATGAAAAACTGTTTTTT. The rearrangement joins TRBV20-1 to TRBJ1-4; no reliable D call. In germline, CDR1 is DFQATT, CDR2 SNEGSKA (reference sequence). The CDR3 extends over 15 amino acids. V gave up 3 bases and J gave up 0 bases, with 11 bases separating them.

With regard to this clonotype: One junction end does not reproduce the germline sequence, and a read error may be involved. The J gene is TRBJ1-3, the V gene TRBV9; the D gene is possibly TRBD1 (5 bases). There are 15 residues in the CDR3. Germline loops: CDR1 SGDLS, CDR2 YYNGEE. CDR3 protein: CARSAAGISGNTIYF. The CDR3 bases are TGTGCCAGGAGCGCCGCAGGGATCTCTGGAAACACCATATATTTT. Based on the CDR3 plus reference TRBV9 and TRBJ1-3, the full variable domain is DSGVTQTPKHLITATGQRVTLRCSPRSGDLSVYWYQQSLDQGLQFLIQYYNGEERAKGNILERFSAQQFPDLHSELNLSSLELGDSALYFCARSAAGISGNTIYFGEGSWLTVV.

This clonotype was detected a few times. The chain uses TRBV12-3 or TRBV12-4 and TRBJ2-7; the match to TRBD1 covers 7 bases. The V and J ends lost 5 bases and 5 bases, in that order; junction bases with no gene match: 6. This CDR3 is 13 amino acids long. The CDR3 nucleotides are TGTGCCAGCAGTCCCGGGACAGAGGACGAGCAGTACTTC. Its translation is CASSPGTEDEQYF.

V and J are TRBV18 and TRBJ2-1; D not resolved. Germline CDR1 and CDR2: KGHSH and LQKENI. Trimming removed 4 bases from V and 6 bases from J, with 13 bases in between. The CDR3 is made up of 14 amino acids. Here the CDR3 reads CASSRGGLANEQFF. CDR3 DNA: TGTGCCAGCTCACGGGGTGGGCTTGCCAATGAGCAGTTCTTC.

CDR3 in DNA: TGTGCCAGCAGCTTAACCCCTGGGAGCGGGAGTATCACAGATACGCAGTATTTT. Translating it yields CASSLTPGSGSITDTQYF. This rearrangement joins TRBV11-2 to TRBJ2-3; TRBD2 agrees at 8 bases. The J segment lost 2 bases and the V segment lost 2 bases, leaving 12 bases of the junction unmatched. The CDR3 sequence is 18 residues long. Germline CDR1 is SGHAT and CDR2 is FQNNGV.

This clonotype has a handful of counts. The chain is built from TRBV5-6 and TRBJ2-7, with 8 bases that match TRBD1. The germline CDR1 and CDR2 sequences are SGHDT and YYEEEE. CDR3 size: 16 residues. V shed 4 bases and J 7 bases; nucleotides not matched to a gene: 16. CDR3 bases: TGTGCCAGCAGCCTATGGGCCCTGGACAGGGCCGGGGAGCAGTACTTC. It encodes CASSLWALDRAGEQYF.

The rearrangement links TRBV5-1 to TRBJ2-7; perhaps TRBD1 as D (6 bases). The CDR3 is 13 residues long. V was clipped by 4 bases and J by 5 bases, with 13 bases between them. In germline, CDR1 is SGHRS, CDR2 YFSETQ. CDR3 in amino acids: CASSVGQGDEQYF. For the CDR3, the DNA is TGCGCCAGCAGCGTGGGACAAGGGGACGAGCAGTACTTC.

The CDR3 DNA reads TGTGCCAGCAGCTTGGCCTTAATTGTGGGGCAGCCCCAGCATTTT. This translates into CASSLALIVGQPQHF. The rearrangement uses TRBV5-5 and TRBJ1-5; no clear D gene. The CDR3 runs 15 residues. Germline values: CDR1 SGHKS, CDR2 YYEKEE (reference sequence). V lost 0 bases to trimming and J lost 7 bases, with 14 bases between them.

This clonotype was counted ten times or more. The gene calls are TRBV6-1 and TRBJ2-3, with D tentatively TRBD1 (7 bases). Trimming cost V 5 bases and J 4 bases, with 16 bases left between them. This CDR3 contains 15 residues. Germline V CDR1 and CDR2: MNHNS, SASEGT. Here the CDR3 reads CASSQTDRRADTQYF. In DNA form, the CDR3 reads TGTGCCAGCAGTCAGACGGACAGGAGGGCAGATACGCAGTATTTT.

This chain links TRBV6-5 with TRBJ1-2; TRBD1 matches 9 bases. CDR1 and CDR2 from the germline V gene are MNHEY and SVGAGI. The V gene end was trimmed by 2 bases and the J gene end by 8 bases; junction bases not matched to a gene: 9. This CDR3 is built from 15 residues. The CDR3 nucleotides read TGTGCCAGCAGTTACAGCGGACAGGGGCATAACGGCTACACCTTC. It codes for CASSYSGQGHNGYTF.

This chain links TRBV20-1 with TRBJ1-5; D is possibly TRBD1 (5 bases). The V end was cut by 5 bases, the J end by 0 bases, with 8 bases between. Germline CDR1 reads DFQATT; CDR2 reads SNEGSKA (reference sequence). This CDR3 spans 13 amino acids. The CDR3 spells CSAGGTSNQPQHF. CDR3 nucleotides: TGCAGTGCTGGGGGAACTAGCAATCAGCCCCAGCATTTT.

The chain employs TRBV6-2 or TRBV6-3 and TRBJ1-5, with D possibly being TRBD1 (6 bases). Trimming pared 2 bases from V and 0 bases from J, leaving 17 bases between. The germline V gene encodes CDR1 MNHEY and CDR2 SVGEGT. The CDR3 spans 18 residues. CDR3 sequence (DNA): TGTGCCAGCAGTTACGTAAGGGCAGGGGCCTATAGCAATCAGCCCCAGCATTTT. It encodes CASSYVRAGAYSNQPQHF.

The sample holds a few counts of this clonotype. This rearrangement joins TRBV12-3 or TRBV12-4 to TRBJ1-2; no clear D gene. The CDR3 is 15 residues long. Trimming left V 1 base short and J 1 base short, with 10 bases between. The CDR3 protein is CASSLGRVLNYGYTF. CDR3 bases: TGTGCCAGCAGTTTAGGGAGGGTCCTTAACTATGGCTACACCTTC.

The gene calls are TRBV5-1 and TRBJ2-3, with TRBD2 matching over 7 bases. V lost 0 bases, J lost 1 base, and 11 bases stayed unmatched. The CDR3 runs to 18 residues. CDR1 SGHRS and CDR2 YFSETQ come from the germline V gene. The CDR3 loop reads CASSLGGFSGGGTDTQYF. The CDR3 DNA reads TGCGCCAGCAGCTTGGGAGGATTTTCGGGAGGCGGCACAGATACGCAGTATTTT. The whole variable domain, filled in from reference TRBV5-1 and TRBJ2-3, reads KAGVTQTPRYLIKTRGQQVTLSCSPISGHRSVSWYQQTPGQGLQFLFEYFSETQRNKGNFPGRFSGRQFSNSRSEMNVSTLELGDSALYLCASSLGGFSGGGTDTQYFGPGTRLTVL.

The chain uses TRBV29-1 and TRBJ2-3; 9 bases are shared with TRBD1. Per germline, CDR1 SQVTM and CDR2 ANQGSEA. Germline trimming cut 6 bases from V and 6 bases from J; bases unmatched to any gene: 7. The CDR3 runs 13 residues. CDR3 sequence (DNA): TGCAGCGTCGTTCGGGACAGGGTTGATACGCAGTATTTT. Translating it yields CSVVRDRVDTQYF.

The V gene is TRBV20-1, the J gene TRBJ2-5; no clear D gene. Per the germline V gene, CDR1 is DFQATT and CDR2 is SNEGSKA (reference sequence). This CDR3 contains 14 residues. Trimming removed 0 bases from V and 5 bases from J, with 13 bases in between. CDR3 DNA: TGCAGTGCTAGAGATGGCTTCGATCAGGAGACCCAGTACTTC. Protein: CSARDGFDQETQYF.

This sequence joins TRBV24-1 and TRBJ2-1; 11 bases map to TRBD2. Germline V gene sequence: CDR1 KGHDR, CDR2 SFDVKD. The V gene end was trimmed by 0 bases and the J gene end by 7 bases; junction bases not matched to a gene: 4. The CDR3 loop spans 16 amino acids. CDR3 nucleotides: TGTGCCACCAGTGATTTGGGTGGGACTAGCGGTAATGAGCAGTTCTTC. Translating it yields CATSDLGGTSGNEQFF.

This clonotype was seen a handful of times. CDR3 amino acids: CSAREVTGITSYEQYF. The CDR3 region has the DNA TGCAGTGCTAGAGAAGTAACGGGGATCACCTCCTACGAGCAGTACTTC. This chain connects TRBV20-1 to TRBJ2-7; D perhaps matches TRBD2 (5 bases). The V gene lost 0 bases and the J gene lost 0 bases, with 15 bases spanning the gap. This CDR3 region has 16 residues. Germline lookup yields CDR1 DFQATT and CDR2 SNEGSKA (reference sequence).

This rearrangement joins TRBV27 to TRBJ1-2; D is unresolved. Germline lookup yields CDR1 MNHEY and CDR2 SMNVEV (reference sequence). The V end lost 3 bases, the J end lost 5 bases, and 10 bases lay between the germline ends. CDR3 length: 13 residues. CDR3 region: CASSLAGTYGYTF. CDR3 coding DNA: TGTGCCAGCAGTTTGGCTGGAACATATGGCTACACCTTC.

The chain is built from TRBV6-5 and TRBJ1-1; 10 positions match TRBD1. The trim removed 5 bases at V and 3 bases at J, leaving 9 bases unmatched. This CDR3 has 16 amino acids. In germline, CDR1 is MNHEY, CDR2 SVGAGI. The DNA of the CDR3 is TGTGCCAGCAGTCACCTAAGGACAGGGGGGTACACTGAAGCTTTCTTT. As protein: CASSHLRTGGYTEAFF.

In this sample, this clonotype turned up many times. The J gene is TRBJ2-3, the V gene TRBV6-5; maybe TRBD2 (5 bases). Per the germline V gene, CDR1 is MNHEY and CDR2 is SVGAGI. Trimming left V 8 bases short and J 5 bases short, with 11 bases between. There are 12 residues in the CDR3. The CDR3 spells CASRGAGDTQYF. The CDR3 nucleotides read TGTGCCAGCCGGGGAGCCGGAGATACGCAGTATTTT.

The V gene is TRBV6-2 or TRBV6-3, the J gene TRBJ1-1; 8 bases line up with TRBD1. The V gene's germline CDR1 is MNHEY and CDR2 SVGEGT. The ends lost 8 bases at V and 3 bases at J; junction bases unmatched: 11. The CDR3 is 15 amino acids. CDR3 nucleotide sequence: TGTGCCAGCCTTGACAGGGGACTAAGATACACTGAAGCTTTCTTT. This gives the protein CASLDRGLRYTEAFF.

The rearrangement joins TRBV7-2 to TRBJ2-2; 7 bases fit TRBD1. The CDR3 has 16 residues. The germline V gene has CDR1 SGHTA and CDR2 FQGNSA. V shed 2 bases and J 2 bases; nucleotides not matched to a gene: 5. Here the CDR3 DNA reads TGTGCCAGCAGCTTAACAACAGGGGCCAACACCGGGGAGCTGTTTTTT. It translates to CASSLTTGANTGELFF.